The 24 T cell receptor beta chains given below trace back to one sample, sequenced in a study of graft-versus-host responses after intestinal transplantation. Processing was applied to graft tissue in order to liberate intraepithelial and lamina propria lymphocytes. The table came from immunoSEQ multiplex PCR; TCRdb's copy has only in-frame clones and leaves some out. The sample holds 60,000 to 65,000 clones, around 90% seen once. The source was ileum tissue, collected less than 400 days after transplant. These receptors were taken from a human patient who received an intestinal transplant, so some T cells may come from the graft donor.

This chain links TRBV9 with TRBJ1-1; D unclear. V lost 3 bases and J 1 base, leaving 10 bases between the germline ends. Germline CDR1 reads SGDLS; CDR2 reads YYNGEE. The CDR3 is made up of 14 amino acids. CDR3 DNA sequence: TGTGCCAGCAGCGCCTACAGCGGGAACACTGAAGCTTTCTTT. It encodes CASSAYSGNTEAFF.

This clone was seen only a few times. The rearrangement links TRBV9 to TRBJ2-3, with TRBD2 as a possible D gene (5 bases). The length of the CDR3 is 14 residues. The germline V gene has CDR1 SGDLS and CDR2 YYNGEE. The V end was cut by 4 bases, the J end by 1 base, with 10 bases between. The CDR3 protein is CASSQISGTDTQYF. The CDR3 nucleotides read TGTGCCAGCAGCCAAATTAGCGGCACAGATACGCAGTATTTT. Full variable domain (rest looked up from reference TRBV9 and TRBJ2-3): DSGVTQTPKHLITATGQRVTLRCSPRSGDLSVYWYQQSLDQGLQFLIQYYNGEERAKGNILERFSAQQFPDLHSELNLSSLELGDSALYFCASSQISGTDTQYFGPGTRLTVL.

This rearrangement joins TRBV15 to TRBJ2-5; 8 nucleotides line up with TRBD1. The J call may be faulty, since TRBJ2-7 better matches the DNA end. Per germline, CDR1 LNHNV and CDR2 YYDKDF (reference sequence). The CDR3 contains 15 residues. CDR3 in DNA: TGTGCCACCAGCAGAGACCAGGACAGGGTCTACGAGCAGTACTTC. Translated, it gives CATSRDQDRVYEQYF.

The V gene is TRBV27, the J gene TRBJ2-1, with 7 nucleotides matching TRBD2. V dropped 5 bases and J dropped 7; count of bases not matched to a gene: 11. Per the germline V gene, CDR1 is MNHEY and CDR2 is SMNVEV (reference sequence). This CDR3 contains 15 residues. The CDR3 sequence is CASSAWAGAMNEQFF. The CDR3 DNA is TGTGCCAGCAGTGCGTGGGCGGGAGCTATGAATGAGCAGTTCTTC.

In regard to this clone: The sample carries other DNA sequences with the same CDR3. This chain's CDR3 is CASSDRGSEAFF. The CDR3 region has the DNA TGTGCCAGCAGCGACAGGGGATCAGAAGCTTTCTTT. The chain is built from TRBV6-5 and TRBJ1-1, with 8 nucleotides matching TRBD1. Per the germline V gene, CDR1 is MNHEY and CDR2 is SVGAGI. This CDR3 is 12 amino acids long. The V and J ends lost 6 bases and 8 bases, in that order; junction bases with no gene match: 5.

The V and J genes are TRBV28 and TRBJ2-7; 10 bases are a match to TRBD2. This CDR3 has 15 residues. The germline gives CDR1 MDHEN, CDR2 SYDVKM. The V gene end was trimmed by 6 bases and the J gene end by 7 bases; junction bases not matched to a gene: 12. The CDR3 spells CASSLKAGGQGEQYF. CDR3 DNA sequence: TGTGCCAGCAGCTTAAAAGCGGGAGGGCAAGGGGAGCAGTACTTC.

CDR3 sequence reads: CASSRYLSSSGSYEQYF. Written as DNA, the CDR3 is TGCGCCAGCTCCCGATATCTCTCGTCTAGCGGGAGCTACGAGCAGTACTTC. V gene TRBV10-2 combines with J gene TRBJ2-7, with 10 bases aligning to TRBD2. Germline values: CDR1 WSHSY, CDR2 SAAADI. V was pared by 8 bases and J by 3 bases, with 16 bases of the junction left unmatched. The CDR3 extends over 17 amino acids.

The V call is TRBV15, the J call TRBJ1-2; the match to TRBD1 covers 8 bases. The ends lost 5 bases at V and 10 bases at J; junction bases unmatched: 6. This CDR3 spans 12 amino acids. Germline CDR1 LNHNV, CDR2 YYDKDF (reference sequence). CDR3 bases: TGTGCCACCAGCGCACGGACAGGGTACTACACCTTC. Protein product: CATSARTGYYTF.

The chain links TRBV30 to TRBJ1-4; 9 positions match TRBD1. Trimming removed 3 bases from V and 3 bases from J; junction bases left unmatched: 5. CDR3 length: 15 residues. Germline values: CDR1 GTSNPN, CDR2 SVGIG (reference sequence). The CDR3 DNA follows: TGTGCCTGGAGGGACAGGGGTAGGGCTAATGAAAAACTGTTTTTT. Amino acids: CAWRDRGRANEKLFF.

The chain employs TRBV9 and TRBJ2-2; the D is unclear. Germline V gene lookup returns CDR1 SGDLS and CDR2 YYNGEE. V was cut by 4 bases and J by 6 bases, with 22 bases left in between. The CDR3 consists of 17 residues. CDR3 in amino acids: CASSTKTGLSPPGELFF. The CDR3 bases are TGTGCCAGCAGCACAAAGACGGGCCTCTCCCCCCCCGGGGAGCTGTTTTTT.

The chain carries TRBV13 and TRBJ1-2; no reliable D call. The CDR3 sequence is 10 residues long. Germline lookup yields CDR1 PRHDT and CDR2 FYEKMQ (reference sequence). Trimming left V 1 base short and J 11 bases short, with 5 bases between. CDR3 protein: CASSLDGYTF. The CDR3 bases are TGTGCCAGCAGCTTAGACGGTTACACCTTC.

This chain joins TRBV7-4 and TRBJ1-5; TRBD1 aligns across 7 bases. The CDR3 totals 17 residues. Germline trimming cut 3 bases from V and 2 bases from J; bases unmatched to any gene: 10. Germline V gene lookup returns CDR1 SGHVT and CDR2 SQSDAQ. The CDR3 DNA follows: TGTGCCAGCAGCTTCCCCAAAAGGGGGCTATGCAATCAGCCCCAGCATTTT. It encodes CASSFPKRGLCNQPQHF.

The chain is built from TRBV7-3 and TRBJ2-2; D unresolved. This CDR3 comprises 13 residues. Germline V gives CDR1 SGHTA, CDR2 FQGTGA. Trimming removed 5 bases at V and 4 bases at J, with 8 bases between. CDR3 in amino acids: CASSPLGTGELFF. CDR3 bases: TGTGCCAGCAGCCCCTTAGGCACCGGGGAGCTGTTTTTT.

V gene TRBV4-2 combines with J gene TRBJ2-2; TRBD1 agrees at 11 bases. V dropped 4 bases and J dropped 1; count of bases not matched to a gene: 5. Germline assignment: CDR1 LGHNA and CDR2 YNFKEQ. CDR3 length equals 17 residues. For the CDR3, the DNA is TGTGCCAGCAGCCCCCGGACAGGGGGCTTGAACACCGGGGAGCTGTTTTTT. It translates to CASSPRTGGLNTGELFF.

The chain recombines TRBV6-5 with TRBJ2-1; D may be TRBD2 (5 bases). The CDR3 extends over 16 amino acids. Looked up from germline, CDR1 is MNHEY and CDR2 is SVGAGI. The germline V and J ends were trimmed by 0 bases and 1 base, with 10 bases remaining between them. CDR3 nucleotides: TGTGCCAGCAGTTACTCGATCAGCGGTTCCTACAATGAGCAGTTCTTC. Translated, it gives CASSYSISGSYNEQFF.

Written as DNA, the CDR3 is TGTGCCACGAAGGGACAGGCGGCGAACAATGAGCAGTTCTTC. It is translated as CATKGQAANNEQFF. The chain carries TRBV10-3 and TRBJ2-1; 8 positions agree with TRBD1. Per the germline V gene, CDR1 is ENHRY and CDR2 is SYGVKD. Losses at the gene ends were 10 bases for V and 5 bases for J; bases not matched to a gene: 10. The CDR3 length is 14 residues.

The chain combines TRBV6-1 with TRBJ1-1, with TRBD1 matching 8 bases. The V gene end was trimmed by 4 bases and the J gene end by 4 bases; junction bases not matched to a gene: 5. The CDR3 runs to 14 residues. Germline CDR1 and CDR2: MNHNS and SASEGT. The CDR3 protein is CASSAGGWGTEAFF. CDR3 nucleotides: TGTGCCAGCAGTGCAGGGGGCTGGGGCACTGAAGCTTTCTTT.

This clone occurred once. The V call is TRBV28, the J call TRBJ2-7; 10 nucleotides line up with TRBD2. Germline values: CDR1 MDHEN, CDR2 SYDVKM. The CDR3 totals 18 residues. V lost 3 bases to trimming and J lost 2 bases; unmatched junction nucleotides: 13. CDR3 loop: CASSFPSPSGRFTYEQYF. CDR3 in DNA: TGTGCCAGCAGTTTTCCTTCGCCTAGCGGGAGATTTACCTACGAGCAGTACTTC. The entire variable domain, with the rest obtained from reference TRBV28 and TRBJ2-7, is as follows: DVKVTQSSRYLVKRTGEKVFLECVQDMDHENMFWYRQDPGLGLRLIYFSYDVKMKEKGDIPEGYSVSREKKERFSLILESASTNQTSMYLCASSFPSPSGRFTYEQYFGPGTRLTVT.

CDR3 DNA: TGTGCCAGCGGCCCAGGGGGGTGGTACGAGCAGTACTTC. Translating it yields CASGPGGWYEQYF. V and J are TRBV6-5 and TRBJ2-7; a possible D gene is TRBD1 (7 bases). The CDR3 totals 13 residues. V was clipped by 8 bases and J by 4 bases, with 15 bases between them. CDR1 and CDR2 (germline): MNHEY, SVGAGI.

CDR3 residues: CASSQLDAGSQLGNTEAFF. CDR3 coding DNA: TGCGCCAGCAGTCAATTGGATGCAGGTTCACAGTTGGGGAACACTGAAGCTTTCTTT. This chain uses TRBV23-1 with TRBJ1-1; no clear D. TRBV23-1 is reported as an ORF; its role is uncertain. The CDR3 has 19 amino acids. V was shortened by 1 base and J by 1 base, with 22 bases between the two germline ends.

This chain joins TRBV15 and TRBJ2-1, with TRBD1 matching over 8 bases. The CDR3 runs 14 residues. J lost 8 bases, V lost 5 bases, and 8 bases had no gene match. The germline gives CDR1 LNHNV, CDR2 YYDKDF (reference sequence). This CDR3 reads CATSSWDRSYEQFF. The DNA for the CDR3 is TGTGCCACCAGCTCCTGGGACAGGTCCTATGAGCAGTTCTTC.

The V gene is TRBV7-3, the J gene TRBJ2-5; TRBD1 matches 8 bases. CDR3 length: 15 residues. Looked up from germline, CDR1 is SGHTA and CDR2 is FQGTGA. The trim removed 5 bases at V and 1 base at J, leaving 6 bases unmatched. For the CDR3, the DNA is TGTGCCAGCAGCCCGGACAGGGCTTGCCAAGAGACCCAGTACTTC. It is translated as CASSPDRACQETQYF. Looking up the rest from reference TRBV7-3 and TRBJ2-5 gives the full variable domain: GAGVSQTPSNKVTEKGKYVELRCDPISGHTALYWYRQSLGQGPEFLIYFQGTGAADDSGLPNDRFFAVRPEGSVSTLKIQRTERGDSAVYLCASSPDRACQETQYFGPGTRLLVL.

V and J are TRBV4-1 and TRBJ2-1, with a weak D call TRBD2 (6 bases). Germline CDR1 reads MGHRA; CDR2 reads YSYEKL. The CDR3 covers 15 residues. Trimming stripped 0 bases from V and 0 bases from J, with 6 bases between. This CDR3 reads CASSQDGSSYNEQFF. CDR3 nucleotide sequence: TGCGCCAGCAGCCAAGACGGGAGCTCCTACAATGAGCAGTTCTTC.

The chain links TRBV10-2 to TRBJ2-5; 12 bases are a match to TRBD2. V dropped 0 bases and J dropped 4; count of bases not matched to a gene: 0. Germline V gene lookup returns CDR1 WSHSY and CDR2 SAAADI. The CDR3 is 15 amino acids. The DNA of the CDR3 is TGCGCCAGCAGTGAGTCACTAGCGGGGGGAGAGACCCAGTACTTC. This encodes CASSESLAGGETQYF.